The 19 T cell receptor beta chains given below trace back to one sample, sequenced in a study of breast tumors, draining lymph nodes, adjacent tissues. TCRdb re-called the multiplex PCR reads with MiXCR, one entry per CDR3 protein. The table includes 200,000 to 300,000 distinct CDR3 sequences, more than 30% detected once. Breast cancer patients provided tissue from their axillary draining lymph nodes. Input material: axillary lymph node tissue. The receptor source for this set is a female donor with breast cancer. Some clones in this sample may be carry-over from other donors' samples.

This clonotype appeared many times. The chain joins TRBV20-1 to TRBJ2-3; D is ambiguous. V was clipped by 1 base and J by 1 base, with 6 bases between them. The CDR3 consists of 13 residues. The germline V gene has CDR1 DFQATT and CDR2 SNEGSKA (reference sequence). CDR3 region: CSARVGGTDTQYF. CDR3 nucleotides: TGCAGTGCTAGAGTAGGTGGCACAGATACGCAGTATTTT.

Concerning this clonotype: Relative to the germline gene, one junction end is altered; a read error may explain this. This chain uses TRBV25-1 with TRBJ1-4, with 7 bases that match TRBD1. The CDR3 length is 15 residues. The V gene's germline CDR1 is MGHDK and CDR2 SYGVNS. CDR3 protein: CACSADDRVTEKLFF. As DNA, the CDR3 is TGTGCCTGCAGTGCTGACGACAGGGTTACGGAAAAACTGTTTTTT.

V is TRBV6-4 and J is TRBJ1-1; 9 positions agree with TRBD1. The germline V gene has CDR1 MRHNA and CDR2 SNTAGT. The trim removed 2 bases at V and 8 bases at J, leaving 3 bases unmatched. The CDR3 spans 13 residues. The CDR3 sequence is CASSDETGGEAFF. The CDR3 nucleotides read TGTGCCAGCAGTGACGAGACAGGGGGGGAAGCTTTCTTT.

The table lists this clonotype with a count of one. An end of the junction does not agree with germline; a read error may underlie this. CDR3 bases: TGTGCCTGCAGTGAATCGCCAGGCGGAAGGGATAGCTACACCTTC. This sequence encodes CACSESPGGRDSYTF. This chain connects TRBV2 to TRBJ1-2, with no clear D. The germline V gene encodes CDR1 SNHLY and CDR2 FYNNEI. The CDR3 spans 15 residues.

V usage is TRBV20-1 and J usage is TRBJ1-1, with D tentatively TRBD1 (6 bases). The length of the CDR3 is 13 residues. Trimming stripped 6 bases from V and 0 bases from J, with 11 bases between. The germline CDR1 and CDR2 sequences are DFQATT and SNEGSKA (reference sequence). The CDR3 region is CSARQDLNTEAFF. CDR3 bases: TGCAGTGCCAGACAGGACCTGAACACTGAAGCTTTCTTT.

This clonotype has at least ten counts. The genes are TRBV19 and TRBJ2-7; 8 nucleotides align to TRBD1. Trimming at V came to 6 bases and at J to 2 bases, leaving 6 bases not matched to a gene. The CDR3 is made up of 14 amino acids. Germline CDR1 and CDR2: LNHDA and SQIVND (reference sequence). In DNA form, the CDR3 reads TGTGCCAGTAGCCCCGACAGGGGCCCCTACGAGCAGTACTTC. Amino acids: CASSPDRGPYEQYF. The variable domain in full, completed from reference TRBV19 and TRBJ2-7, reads DGGITQSPKYLFRKEGQNVTLSCEQNLNHDAMYWYRQDPGQGLRLIYYSQIVNDFQKGDIAEGYSVSREKKESFPLTVTSAQKNPTAFYLCASSPDRGPYEQYFGPGTRLTVT.

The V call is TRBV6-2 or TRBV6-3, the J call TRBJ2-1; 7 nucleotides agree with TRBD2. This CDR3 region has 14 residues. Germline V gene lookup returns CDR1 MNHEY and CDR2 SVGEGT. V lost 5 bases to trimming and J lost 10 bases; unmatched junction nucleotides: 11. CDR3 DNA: TGTGCCAGCAGTCCCCGGACTAGGGCCCACGAGCAGTTCTTC. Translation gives CASSPRTRAHEQFF.

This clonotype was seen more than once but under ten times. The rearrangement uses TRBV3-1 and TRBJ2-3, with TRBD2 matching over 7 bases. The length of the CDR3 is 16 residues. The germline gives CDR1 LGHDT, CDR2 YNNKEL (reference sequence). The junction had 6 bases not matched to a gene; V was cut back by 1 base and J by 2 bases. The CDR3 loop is CASSQVAGAFTDTQYF. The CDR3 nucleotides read TGTGCCAGCAGCCAAGTTGCGGGAGCCTTCACAGATACGCAGTATTTT.

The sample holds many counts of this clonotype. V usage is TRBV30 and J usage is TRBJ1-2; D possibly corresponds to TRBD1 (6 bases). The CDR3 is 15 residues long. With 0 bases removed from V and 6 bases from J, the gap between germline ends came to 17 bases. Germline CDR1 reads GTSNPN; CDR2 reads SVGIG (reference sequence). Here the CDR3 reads CAWSVLSMGGNGYTF. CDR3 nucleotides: TGTGCCTGGAGTGTACTTAGTATGGGGGGCAATGGCTACACCTTC.

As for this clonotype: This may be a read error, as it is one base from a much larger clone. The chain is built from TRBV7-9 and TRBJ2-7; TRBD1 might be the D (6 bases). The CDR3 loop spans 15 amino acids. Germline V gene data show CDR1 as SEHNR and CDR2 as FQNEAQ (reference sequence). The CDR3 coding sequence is TGTGCCAGCAGCTACGAAGCGACAGGAACCTACGAGCAGTGCTTC. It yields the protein CASSYEATGTYEQCF.

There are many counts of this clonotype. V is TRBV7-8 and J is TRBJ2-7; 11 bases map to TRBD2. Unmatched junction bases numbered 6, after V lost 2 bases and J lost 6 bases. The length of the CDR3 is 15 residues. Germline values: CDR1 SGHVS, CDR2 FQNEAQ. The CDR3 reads CASSLIAGGPSEQYF. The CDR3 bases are TGTGCCAGCAGCTTAATAGCGGGAGGGCCCAGCGAGCAGTACTTC.

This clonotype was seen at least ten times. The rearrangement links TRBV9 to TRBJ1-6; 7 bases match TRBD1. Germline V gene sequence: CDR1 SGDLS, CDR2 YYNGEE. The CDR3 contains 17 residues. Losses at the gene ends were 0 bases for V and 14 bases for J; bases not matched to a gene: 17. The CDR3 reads CASSVALTGAAQGALHF. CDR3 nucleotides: TGTGCCAGCAGCGTAGCTCTTACGGGGGCCGCCCAGGGGGCCCTCCACTTT. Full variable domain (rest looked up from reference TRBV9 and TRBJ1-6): DSGVTQTPKHLITATGQRVTLRCSPRSGDLSVYWYQQSLDQGLQFLIQYYNGEERAKGNILERFSAQQFPDLHSELNLSSLELGDSALYFCASSVALTGAAQGALHFGNGTRLTVT.

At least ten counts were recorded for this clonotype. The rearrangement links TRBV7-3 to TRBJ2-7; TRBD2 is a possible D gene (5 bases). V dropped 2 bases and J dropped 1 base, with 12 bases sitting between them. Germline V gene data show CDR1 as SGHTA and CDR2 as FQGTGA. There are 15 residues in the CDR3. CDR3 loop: CASSLGPGTSYEQYF. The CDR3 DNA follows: TGTGCCAGCAGCTTAGGACCGGGAACTTCCTACGAGCAGTACTTC.

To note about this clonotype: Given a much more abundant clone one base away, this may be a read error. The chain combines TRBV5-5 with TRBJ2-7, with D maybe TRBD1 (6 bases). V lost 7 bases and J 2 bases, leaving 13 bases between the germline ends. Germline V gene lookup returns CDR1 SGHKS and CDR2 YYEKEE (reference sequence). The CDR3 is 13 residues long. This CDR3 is CASGIGQPYEQYF. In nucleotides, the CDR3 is TGTGCCAGCGGCATAGGACAGCCCTACGAGCAGTACTTC.

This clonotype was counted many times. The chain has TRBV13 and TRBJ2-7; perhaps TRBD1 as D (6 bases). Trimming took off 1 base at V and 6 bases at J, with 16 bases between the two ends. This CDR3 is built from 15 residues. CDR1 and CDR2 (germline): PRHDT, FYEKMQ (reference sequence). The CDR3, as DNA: TGTGCCAGCAGCTTAGCAGGGGTTGGGGTCGGCGAGCAGTACTTC. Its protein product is CASSLAGVGVGEQYF.

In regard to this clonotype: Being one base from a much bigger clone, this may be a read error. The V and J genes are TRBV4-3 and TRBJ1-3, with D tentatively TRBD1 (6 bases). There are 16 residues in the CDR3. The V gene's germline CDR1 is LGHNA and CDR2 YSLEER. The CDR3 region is CASSQDTGILGSTIYF. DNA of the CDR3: TGCGCCAGCAGCCAAGATACAGGGATTCTGGGAAGCACCATATATTTT.

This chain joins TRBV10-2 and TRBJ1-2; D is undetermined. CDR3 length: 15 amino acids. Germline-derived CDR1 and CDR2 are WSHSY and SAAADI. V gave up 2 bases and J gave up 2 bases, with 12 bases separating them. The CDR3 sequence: CASSERGSPNYGYTF. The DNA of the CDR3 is TGCGCCAGCAGTGAGCGTGGTAGTCCCAACTATGGCTACACCTTC.

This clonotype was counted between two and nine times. The CDR3: CASRLTGTASSYEQYF. The CDR3 DNA is TGTGCCAGCAGACTTACCGGGACAGCCAGCTCCTACGAGCAGTACTTC. This chain links TRBV27 with TRBJ2-7; 7 bases are a match to TRBD1. Trimming at V came to 6 bases and at J to 0 bases, leaving 11 bases not matched to a gene. The V gene's germline CDR1 is MNHEY and CDR2 SMNVEV (reference sequence). This CDR3 is built from 16 residues.

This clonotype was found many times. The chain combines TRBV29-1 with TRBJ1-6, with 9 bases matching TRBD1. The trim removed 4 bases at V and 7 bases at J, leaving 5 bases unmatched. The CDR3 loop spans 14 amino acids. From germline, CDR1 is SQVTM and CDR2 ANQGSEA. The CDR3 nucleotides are TGCAGCGTTGGGACAGGGGCCCGGAATTCACCCCTCCACTTT. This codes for CSVGTGARNSPLHF.